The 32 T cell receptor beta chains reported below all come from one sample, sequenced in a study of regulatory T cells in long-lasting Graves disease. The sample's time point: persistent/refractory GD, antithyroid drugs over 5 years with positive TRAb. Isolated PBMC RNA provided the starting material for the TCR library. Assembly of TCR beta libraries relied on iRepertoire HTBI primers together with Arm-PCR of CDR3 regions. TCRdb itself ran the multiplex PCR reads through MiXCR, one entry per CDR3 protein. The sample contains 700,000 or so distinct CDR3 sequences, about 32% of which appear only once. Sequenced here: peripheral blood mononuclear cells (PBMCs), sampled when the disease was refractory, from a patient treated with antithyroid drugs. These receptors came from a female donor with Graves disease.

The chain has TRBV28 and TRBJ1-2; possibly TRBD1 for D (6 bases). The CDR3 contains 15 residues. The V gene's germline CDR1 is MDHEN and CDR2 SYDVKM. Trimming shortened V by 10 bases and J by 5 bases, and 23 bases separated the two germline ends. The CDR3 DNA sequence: TGTGCCACCTACCAGTTGGGGGCCAGGGATTATGGCTACACCTTC. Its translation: CATYQLGARDYGYTF.

The CDR3 sequence is CASRGTGGYGYGYTF. CDR3 coding DNA: TGTGCCAGTAGGGGGACAGGGGGCTATGGCTATGGCTACACCTTC. V gene TRBV19 combines with J gene TRBJ1-2; 12 nucleotides line up with TRBD1. The V gene end was trimmed by 6 bases and the J gene end by 4 bases; junction bases not matched to a gene: 6. This CDR3 contains 15 residues. The germline V gene has CDR1 LNHDA and CDR2 SQIVND (reference sequence).

Here the CDR3 reads CASRQGREKLFF. DNA for the CDR3: TGTGCCAGCCGACAGGGCCGTGAAAAACTGTTTTTT. V gene TRBV25-1 combines with J gene TRBJ1-4; 7 positions match TRBD1. The CDR3 sequence is 12 residues long. Germline values: CDR1 MGHDK, CDR2 SYGVNS. Trimming took 8 bases from V and 7 from J; bases not matched to a gene: 4.

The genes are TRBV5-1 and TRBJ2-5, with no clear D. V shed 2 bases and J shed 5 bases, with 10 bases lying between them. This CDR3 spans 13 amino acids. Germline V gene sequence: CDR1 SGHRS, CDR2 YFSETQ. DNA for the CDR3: TGCGCCAGCAGCTTTTCGGCCCAGGAGACCCAGTACTTC. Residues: CASSFSAQETQYF.

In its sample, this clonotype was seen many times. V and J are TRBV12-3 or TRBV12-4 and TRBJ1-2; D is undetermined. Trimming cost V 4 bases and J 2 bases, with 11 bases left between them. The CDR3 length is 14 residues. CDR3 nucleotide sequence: TGTGCCAGCAGTTCCCGTCGGGTGAACTATGGCTACACCTTC. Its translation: CASSSRRVNYGYTF.

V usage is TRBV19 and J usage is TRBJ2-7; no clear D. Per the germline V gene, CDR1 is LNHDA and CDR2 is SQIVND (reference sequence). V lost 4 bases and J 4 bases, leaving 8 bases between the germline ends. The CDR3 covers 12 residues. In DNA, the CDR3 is TGTGCCAGTAGTAAGGAAAGATACGAGCAGTACTTC. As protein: CASSKERYEQYF.

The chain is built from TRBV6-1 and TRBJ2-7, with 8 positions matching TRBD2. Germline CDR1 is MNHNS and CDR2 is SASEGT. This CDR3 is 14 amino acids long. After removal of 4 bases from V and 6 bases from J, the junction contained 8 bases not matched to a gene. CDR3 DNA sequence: TGTGCCAGCAGTGCCTCCGGGACTAGAAGCGAGCAGTACTTC. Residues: CASSASGTRSEQYF.

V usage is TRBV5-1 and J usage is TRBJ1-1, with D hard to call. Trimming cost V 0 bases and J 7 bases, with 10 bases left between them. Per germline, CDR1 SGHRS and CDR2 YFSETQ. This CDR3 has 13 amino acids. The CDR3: CASSLGPVGEAFF. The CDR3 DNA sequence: TGCGCCAGCAGCTTGGGACCGGTGGGTGAAGCTTTCTTT. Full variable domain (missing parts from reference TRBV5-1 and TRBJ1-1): KAGVTQTPRYLIKTRGQQVTLSCSPISGHRSVSWYQQTPGQGLQFLFEYFSETQRNKGNFPGRFSGRQFSNSRSEMNVSTLELGDSALYLCASSLGPVGEAFFGQGTRLTVV.

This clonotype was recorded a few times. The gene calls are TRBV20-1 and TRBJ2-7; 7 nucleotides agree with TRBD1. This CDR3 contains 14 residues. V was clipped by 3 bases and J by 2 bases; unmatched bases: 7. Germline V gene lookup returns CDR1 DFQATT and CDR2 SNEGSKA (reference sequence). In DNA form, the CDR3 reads TGCAGTGCTAGTGGGTCGGGACAGCCCTACGAGCAGTACTTC. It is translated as CSASGSGQPYEQYF.

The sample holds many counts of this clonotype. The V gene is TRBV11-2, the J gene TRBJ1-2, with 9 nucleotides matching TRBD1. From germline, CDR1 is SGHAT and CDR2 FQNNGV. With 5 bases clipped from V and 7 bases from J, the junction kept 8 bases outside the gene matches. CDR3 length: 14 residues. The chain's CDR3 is CASSPKTGGRGYTF. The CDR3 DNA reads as TGTGCCAGCAGCCCGAAAACAGGGGGCCGTGGCTACACCTTC.

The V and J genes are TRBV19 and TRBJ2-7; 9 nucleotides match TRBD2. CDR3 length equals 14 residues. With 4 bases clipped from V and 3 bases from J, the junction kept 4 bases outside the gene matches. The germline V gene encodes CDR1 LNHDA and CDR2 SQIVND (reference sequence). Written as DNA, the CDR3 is TGTGCCAGTAGTAAACCTAGCGGGAACTACGAGCAGTACTTC. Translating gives CASSKPSGNYEQYF.

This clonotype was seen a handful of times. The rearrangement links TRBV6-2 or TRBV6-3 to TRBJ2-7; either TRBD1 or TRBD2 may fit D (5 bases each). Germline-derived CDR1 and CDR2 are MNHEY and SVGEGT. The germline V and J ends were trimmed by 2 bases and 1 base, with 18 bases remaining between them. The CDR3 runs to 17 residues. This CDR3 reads CASSYRDPAQTSYEQYF. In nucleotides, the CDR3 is TGTGCCAGCAGTTACCGGGACCCAGCACAGACATCCTACGAGCAGTACTTC.

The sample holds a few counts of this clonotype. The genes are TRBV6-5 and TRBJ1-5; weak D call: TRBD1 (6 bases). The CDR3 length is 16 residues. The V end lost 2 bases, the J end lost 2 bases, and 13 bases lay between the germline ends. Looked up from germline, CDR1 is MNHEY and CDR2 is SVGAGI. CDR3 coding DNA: TGTGCCAGCAGTTACAGGTCCGCAGGGGGCAATCAGCCCCAGCATTTT. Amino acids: CASSYRSAGGNQPQHF.

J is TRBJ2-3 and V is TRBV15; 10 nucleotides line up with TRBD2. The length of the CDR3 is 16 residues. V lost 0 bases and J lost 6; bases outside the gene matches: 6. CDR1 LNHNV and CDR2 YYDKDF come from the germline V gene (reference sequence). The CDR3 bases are TGTGCCACCAGCAGAGATTGGGTAGCGGGAGGTGATACGCAGTATTTT. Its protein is CATSRDWVAGGDTQYF.

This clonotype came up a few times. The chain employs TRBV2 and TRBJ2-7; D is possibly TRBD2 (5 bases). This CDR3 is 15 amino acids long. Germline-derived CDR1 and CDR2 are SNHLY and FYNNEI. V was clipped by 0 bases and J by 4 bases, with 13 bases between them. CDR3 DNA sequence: TGTGCCAGCAGTGAAGCGCCTGGCTCGGGGTACGAGCAGTACTTC. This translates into CASSEAPGSGYEQYF.

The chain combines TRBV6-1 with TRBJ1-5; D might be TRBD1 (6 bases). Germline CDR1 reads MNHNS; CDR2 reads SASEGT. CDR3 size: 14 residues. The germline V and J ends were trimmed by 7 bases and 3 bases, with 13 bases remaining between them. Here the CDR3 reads CASKKGDNNQPQHF. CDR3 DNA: TGTGCCAGCAAGAAGGGGGACAACAATCAGCCCCAGCATTTT.

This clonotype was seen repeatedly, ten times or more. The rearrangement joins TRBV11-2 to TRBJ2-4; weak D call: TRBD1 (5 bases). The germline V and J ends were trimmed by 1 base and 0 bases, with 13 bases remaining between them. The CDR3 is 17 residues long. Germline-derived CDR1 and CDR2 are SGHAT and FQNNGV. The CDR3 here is CASSLAAGQLAKNIQYF. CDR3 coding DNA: TGTGCCAGCAGCTTAGCCGCCGGACAACTAGCCAAAAACATTCAGTACTTC.

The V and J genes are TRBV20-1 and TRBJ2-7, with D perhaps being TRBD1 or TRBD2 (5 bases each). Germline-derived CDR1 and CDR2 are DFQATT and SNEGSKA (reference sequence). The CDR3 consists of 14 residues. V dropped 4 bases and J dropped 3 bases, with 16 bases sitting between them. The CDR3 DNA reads TGCAGTGCTACATCTTCGGGGCTGGGCTACGAGCAGTACTTC. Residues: CSATSSGLGYEQYF.

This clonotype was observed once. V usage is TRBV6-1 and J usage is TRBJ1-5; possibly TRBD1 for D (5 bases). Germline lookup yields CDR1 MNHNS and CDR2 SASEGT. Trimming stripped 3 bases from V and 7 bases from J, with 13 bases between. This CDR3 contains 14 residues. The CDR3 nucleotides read TGTGCCAGCAGTGACAGGGTTGTAGAACAGCCCCAGCATTTT. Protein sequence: CASSDRVVEQPQHF.

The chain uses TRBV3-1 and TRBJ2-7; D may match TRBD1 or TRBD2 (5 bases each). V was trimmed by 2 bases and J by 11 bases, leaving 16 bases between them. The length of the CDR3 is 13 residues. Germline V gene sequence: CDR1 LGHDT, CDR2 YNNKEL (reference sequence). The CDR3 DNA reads TGTGCCAGCAGCCAACAGGGACCGTTTCAAGAGTACTTC. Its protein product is CASSQQGPFQEYF.

The CDR3 loop is CASSLAWQGDTEAFF. CDR3 DNA: TGTGCCAGCAGTTTAGCCTGGCAGGGAGATACTGAAGCTTTCTTT. The chain recombines TRBV12-3 or TRBV12-4 with TRBJ1-1, with a weak D call TRBD1 (5 bases). The CDR3 has 15 amino acids. V gave up 0 bases and J gave up 5 bases, with 13 bases separating them.

The DNA of the CDR3 is TGTGCCAGCAGGTCACAGGGGGAGACCCAGTACTTC. It specifies CASRSQGETQYF. The V and J genes are TRBV5-4 and TRBJ2-5; 7 positions match TRBD1. Germline V CDR1 and CDR2: SGHNT, YYREEE (reference sequence). After removal of 5 bases from V and 5 bases from J, the junction contained 3 bases not matched to a gene. The CDR3 covers 12 residues. Drawing the rest from reference TRBV5-4 and TRBJ2-5, the complete variable domain is ETGVTQSPTHLIKTRGQQVTLRCSSQSGHNTVSWYQQALGQGPQFIFQYYREEENGRGNFPPRFSGLQFPNYSSELNVNALELDDSALYLCASRSQGETQYFGPGTRLLVL.

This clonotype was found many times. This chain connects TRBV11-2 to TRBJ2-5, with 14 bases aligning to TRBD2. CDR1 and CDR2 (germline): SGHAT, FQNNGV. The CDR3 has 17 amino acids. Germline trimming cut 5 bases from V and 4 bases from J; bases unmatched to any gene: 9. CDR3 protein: CASSARTSGRMTETQYF. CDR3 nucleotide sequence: TGTGCCAGCAGCGCGAGGACTAGCGGGAGGATGACAGAGACCCAGTACTTC.

The CDR3 is CASSVGGGDLTNEKLFF. The CDR3 bases are TGTGCCAGCAGCGTAGGAGGCGGGGATCTAACTAATGAAAAACTGTTTTTT. The chain combines TRBV9 with TRBJ1-4; D gene uncertain. Trimming shortened V by 0 bases and J by 1 base, and 13 bases separated the two germline ends. Germline assignment: CDR1 SGDLS and CDR2 YYNGEE. This CDR3 has 17 residues. Combining the CDR3 with reference TRBV9 and TRBJ1-4 gives the whole variable domain DSGVTQTPKHLITATGQRVTLRCSPRSGDLSVYWYQQSLDQGLQFLIQYYNGEERAKGNILERFSAQQFPDLHSELNLSSLELGDSALYFCASSVGGGDLTNEKLFFGSGTQLSVL.

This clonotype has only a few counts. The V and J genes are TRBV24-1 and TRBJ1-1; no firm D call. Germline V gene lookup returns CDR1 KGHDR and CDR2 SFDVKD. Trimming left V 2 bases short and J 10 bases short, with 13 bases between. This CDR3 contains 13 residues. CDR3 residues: CATSDSNSAAAFF. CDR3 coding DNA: TGTGCCACCAGTGATTCGAACTCGGCGGCAGCTTTCTTT.

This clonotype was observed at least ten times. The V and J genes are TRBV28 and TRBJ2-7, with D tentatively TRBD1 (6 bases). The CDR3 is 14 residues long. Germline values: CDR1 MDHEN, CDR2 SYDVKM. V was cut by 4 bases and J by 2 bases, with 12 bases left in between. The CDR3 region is CASSSTGTAYEQYF. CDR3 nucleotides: TGTGCCAGCAGTTCCACAGGGACGGCCTACGAGCAGTACTTC.

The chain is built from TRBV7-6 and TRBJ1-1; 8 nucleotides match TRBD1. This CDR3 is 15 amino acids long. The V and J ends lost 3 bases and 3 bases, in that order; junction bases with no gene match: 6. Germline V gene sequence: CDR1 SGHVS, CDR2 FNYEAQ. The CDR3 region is CASSLAGGIDTEAFF. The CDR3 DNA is TGTGCCAGCAGCTTGGCAGGGGGCATTGACACTGAAGCTTTCTTT.

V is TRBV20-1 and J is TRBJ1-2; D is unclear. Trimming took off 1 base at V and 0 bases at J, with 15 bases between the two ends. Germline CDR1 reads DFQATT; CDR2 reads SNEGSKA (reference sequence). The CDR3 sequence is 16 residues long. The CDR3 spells CSARGLVGQPNYGYTF. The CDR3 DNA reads TGCAGTGCTAGAGGGTTAGTTGGGCAGCCTAACTATGGCTACACCTTC.

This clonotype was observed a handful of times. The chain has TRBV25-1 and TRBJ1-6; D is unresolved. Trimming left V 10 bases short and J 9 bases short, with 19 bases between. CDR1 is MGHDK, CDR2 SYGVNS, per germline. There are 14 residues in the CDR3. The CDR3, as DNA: TGTGCCATCCGCGGCAGCGCGGATGGTTCACCCCTCCACTTT. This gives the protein CAIRGSADGSPLHF.

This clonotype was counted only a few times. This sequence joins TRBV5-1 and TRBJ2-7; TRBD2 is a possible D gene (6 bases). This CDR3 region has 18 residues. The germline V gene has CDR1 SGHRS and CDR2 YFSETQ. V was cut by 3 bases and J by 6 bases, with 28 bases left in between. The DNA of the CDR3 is TGCGCCAGCAGCTCACTTACCGGAGGGTACGGGCCAGGGAGCGAGCAGTACTTC. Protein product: CASSSLTGGYGPGSEQYF.

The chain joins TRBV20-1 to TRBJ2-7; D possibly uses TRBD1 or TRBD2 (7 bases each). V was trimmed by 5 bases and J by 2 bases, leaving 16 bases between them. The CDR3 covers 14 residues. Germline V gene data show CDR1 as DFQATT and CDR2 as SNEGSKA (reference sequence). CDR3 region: CSAGGGDSPYEQYF. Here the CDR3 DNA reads TGCAGTGCTGGGGGGGGGGACAGCCCCTACGAGCAGTACTTC.

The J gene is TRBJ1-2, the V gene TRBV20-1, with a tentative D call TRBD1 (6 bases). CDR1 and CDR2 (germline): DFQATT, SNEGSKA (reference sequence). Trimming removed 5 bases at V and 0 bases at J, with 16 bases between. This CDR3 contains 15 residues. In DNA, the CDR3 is TGCAGTGCTCGCGACAGGACAACAGCTAACTATGGCTACACCTTC. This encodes CSARDRTTANYGYTF.